The next 20 T cell receptor beta chains were all read from a single sample in a study of blood T cell repertoires in COVID-19. Sequencing was performed with immunoSEQ multiplex PCR; in TCRdb, only in-frame clones are kept and a portion is missing. The profile shows about 210,000 clones, around 90% of them singletons. The sequencing input was peripheral blood. Every receptor here comes from a man in his sixties with acute or convalescent COVID-19.

The chain links TRBV28 to TRBJ2-7; perhaps TRBD2 as D (5 bases). Germline loops: CDR1 MDHEN, CDR2 SYDVKM. The CDR3 spans 14 residues. V was pared by 3 bases and J by 5 bases, with 14 bases between. CDR3 region: CASSFLSGRNEQYF. The CDR3 nucleotides read TGTGCCAGCAGTTTCCTCTCGGGGAGAAACGAGCAGTACTTC.

V is TRBV7-6 and J is TRBJ2-3, with 7 positions matching TRBD1. Germline CDR1 is SGHVS and CDR2 is FNYEAQ. The CDR3 runs to 15 residues. V lost 5 bases, J lost 4 bases, and 9 bases stayed unmatched. In nucleotides, the CDR3 is TGTGCCAGCAGCACCCGACAGGGACGCGCAGATACGCAGTATTTT. Amino acid sequence: CASSTRQGRADTQYF.

The chain carries TRBV28 and TRBJ2-5; 10 bases line up with TRBD1. In germline, CDR1 is MDHEN, CDR2 SYDVKM. The CDR3 sequence is 16 residues long. Losses at the gene ends were 5 bases for V and 5 bases for J; bases not matched to a gene: 11. CDR3 sequence reads: CASSSSGTGVGETQYF. CDR3 nucleotides: TGTGCCAGCAGTAGCTCAGGGACAGGGGTTGGGGAGACCCAGTACTTC.

The chain employs TRBV12-3 or TRBV12-4 and TRBJ2-3; 7 bases align to TRBD2. The CDR3 sequence is 13 residues long. V gave up 0 bases and J gave up 6 bases; unmatched junction bases: 0. CDR3 sequence reads: CASSLAGGDTQYF. Here the CDR3 DNA reads TGTGCCAGCAGTTTAGCGGGGGGGGATACGCAGTATTTT.

The chain carries TRBV4-1 and TRBJ2-7; 10 bases line up with TRBD2. V dropped 4 bases and J dropped 5; count of bases not matched to a gene: 17. The CDR3 is made up of 18 amino acids. The germline V gene has CDR1 MGHRA and CDR2 YSYEKL. DNA of the CDR3: TGCGCCAGCAGCCGCGACACGATACTAGCGGGGCTCCCCCACGAGCAGTACTTC. It translates to CASSRDTILAGLPHEQYF.

The chain recombines TRBV6-1 with TRBJ2-3; the match to TRBD1 covers 10 bases. CDR1 MNHNS and CDR2 SASEGT come from the germline V gene. V shed 2 bases and J 0 bases; nucleotides not matched to a gene: 14. The CDR3 loop spans 20 amino acids. This chain's CDR3 is CASSERDRGAPLISTDTQYF. In DNA, the CDR3 is TGTGCCAGCAGTGAAAGGGACAGGGGCGCCCCTTTGATTAGCACAGATACGCAGTATTTT.

V gene TRBV18 combines with J gene TRBJ1-4; 10 nucleotides align to TRBD1. CDR3 length: 15 residues. J gave up 7 bases and V 4 bases, and 6 bases lay outside the gene matches. Germline values: CDR1 KGHSH, CDR2 LQKENI. CDR3 nucleotides: TGTGCCAGCTCACTACGGGACAGGGGAGGTGAAAAACTGTTTTTT. It translates to CASSLRDRGGEKLFF.

The rearrangement links TRBV11-2 to TRBJ2-2, with D possibly matching TRBD1 (6 bases). Trimming removed 2 bases at V and 4 bases at J, with 11 bases between. The CDR3 runs 15 residues. Germline assignment: CDR1 SGHAT and CDR2 FQNNGV. The CDR3: CASSLRGSGTGELFF. CDR3 DNA sequence: TGTGCCAGCAGCTTAAGGGGGAGTGGCACCGGGGAGCTGTTTTTT.

The V and J genes are TRBV4-3 and TRBJ2-3, with 8 bases lining up with TRBD1. The CDR3 covers 17 residues. Trimming removed 4 bases from V and 0 bases from J; junction bases left unmatched: 9. The germline V gene encodes CDR1 LGHNA and CDR2 YSLEER. This chain's CDR3 is CASSPYHGQGSTDTQYF. The DNA for the CDR3 is TGCGCCAGCAGCCCATACCATGGACAGGGTAGCACAGATACGCAGTATTTT.

J is TRBJ1-5 and V is TRBV6-2 or TRBV6-3, with 7 positions matching TRBD1. J lost 5 bases, V lost 3 bases, and 7 bases had no gene match. This CDR3 contains 15 residues. The germline V gene encodes CDR1 MNHEY and CDR2 SVGEGT. The CDR3 nucleotides are TGTGCCAGCAGTTATGACAGGGAAGGGGATCAGCCCCAGCATTTT. Protein sequence: CASSYDREGDQPQHF.

The rearrangement joins TRBV27 to TRBJ2-7; TRBD2 might be the D (7 bases). V was shortened by 6 bases and J by 3 bases, with 18 bases between the two germline ends. The CDR3 has 15 amino acids. Germline CDR1 is MNHEY and CDR2 is SMNVEV (reference sequence). As DNA, the CDR3 is TGTGCCAGCAGCCCCTGGGCGGGGGCCTACTACGAGCAGTACTTC. Protein sequence: CASSPWAGAYYEQYF.

The J gene is TRBJ2-7, the V gene TRBV18; TRBD2 aligns across 9 bases. Germline V gene data show CDR1 as KGHSH and CDR2 as LQKENI. The CDR3 totals 15 residues. J was trimmed by 4 bases and V by 3 bases; bases with no gene match: 7. The CDR3 sequence is CASSPPTSGGYEQYF. The CDR3 nucleotides are TGTGCCAGCTCACCCCCCACAAGCGGGGGGTACGAGCAGTACTTC.

The chain couples TRBV7-8 to TRBJ1-3; a possible D gene is TRBD1 (5 bases). The CDR3 runs to 17 residues. Trimming stripped 1 base from V and 3 bases from J, with 16 bases between. Germline values: CDR1 SGHVS, CDR2 FQNEAQ. CDR3 amino acids: CASSLVERGTLGNTIYF. The DNA of the CDR3 is TGTGCCAGCAGCTTAGTAGAAAGGGGAACTCTTGGAAACACCATATATTTT.

Comments on this clone: At one of its ends the junction is not consistent with the germline gene, which may arise from a read error. The CDR3 loop reads CASSLEGRTSFDF. DNA of the CDR3: TGCGCCAGCAGCTTGGAGGGGAGGACTAGTTTTGACTTC. The J gene is TRBJ2-7, the V gene TRBV5-1; 7 positions agree with TRBD2. CDR1 and CDR2 (germline): SGHRS, YFSETQ. The CDR3 has 13 residues.

This chain links TRBV5-4 with TRBJ2-5, with 7 bases that match TRBD1. The germline CDR1 and CDR2 sequences are SGHNT and YYREEE (reference sequence). The length of the CDR3 is 13 residues. After removal of 4 bases from V and 3 bases from J, the junction contained 3 bases not matched to a gene. The CDR3 nucleotides read TGTGCCAGCAGCCCGGGACAGAAAGAGACCCAGTACTTC. It translates to CASSPGQKETQYF.

V gene TRBV7-6 combines with J gene TRBJ2-5; the match to TRBD2 covers 8 bases. The CDR3 loop spans 16 amino acids. V gave up 0 bases and J gave up 2 bases; unmatched junction bases: 5. Germline assignment: CDR1 SGHVS and CDR2 FNYEAQ. CDR3 protein: CASSLASGAIQETQYF. The CDR3 coding sequence is TGTGCCAGCAGCTTAGCTAGCGGGGCGATACAAGAGACCCAGTACTTC.

This clone came up a few times. V usage is TRBV6-5 and J usage is TRBJ1-2, with D possibly matching TRBD1 (5 bases). The V end lost 2 bases, the J end lost 2 bases, and 12 bases lay between the germline ends. Germline values: CDR1 MNHEY, CDR2 SVGAGI. The CDR3 totals 15 residues. CDR3 in DNA: TGTGCCAGCAGTTACGGCAGGGCGGGGAACTATGGCTACACCTTC. Amino acid sequence: CASSYGRAGNYGYTF.

The chain recombines TRBV6-5 with TRBJ2-5; possible D gene TRBD2, 7 bases. This CDR3 is built from 15 residues. Germline V gives CDR1 MNHEY, CDR2 SVGAGI. V dropped 11 bases and J dropped 5 bases, with 24 bases sitting between them. CDR3 loop: CAGQDGGGPRETQYF. Here the CDR3 DNA reads TGTGCCGGTCAGGATGGGGGGGGCCCCCGGGAGACCCAGTACTTC.

A word on this clone: Its ends do not fully match the called genes, so a read error is possible. CDR3 sequence (DNA): TGCGCCAACAGCTTGGGGCGCAGGGGGCAGCGCGAGCAGTACTTC. It specifies CANSLGRRGQREQYF. The V gene is TRBV5-1, the J gene TRBJ2-7; 8 nucleotides align to TRBD1. The CDR3 length is 15 residues. Germline V gene data show CDR1 as SGHRS and CDR2 as YFSETQ.

J is TRBJ1-2 and V is TRBV2, with D possibly matching TRBD1 (6 bases). V was trimmed by 8 bases and J by 2 bases, leaving 15 bases between them. CDR3 length: 14 amino acids. Per germline, CDR1 SNHLY and CDR2 FYNNEI. CDR3 nucleotides: TGTGCCAGCCTAGACAGGCTAGGGAACTATGGCTACACCTTC. Its translation is CASLDRLGNYGYTF. The full variable domain, rest sourced from reference TRBV2 and TRBJ1-2, is EPEVTQTPSHQVTQMGQEVILRCVPISNHLYFYWYRQILGQKVEFLVSFYNNEISEKSEIFDDQFSVERPDGSNFTLKIRSTKLEDSAMYFCASLDRLGNYGYTFGSGTRLTVV.